This T cell receptor beta chain is drawn from a study of siplizumab effects on memory and regulatory T cells. V lost 1 base and J lost 7; bases outside the gene matches: 4. The length of the CDR3 is 15 residues. Germline V gene sequence: CDR1 SGHAT, CDR2 FQNNGV. Libraries were prepared by immunoSEQ multiplex PCR; TCRdb keeps only in-frame clonotypes and omits some of them. The table records 100,000 to 120,000 clones, more than 90% of them present only once. The chain employs TRBV11-2 and TRBJ2-1; 10 nucleotides agree with TRBD2. The sample taken for sequencing was CD4+ T cells sorted from blood. The clonotype originates from a human donor in good health. CDR3 bases: TGTGCCAGCAGCTTAGCAGCGGGAGGGAGGAATGAGCAGTTCTTC. It translates to CASSLAAGGRNEQFF.